This T cell receptor beta chain originates from a study of T cell responses to AZD1222 COVID-19 vaccine. General study points: It should be noted that donors were predominantly white British and more often female, and clonal diversity was possibly underestimated. Spike-specific TCR breadth and depth went up after people got two AZD1222 doses. Vaccine-associated CD4 TCRs spanned spike, dominant at 160-218 and 743-854.

About this clone: Its antigen remains unknown.

Assay used: immunoSEQ multiplex PCR; TCRdb lists only in-frame clones, some missing. The profile covers 100,000 or so clones, with more than 85% appearing a single time and about 5% taken by the ten largest. The CDR3 length is 17 residues. CDR1 LGHNA and CDR2 YSLEER come from the germline V gene. The V gene lost 1 base and the J gene lost 0 bases, with 13 bases spanning the gap. This sequence joins TRBV4-3 and TRBJ2-1, with D possibly being TRBD1 (6 bases). This TCR came from an adult in good health. The starting material was peripheral blood, obtained on day 0 of AZD1222 vaccination. The CDR3 DNA is TGCGCCAGCAGCCAAGGTTTACAGGGTCGCTCCTACAATGAGCAGTTCTTC. Its translation: CASSQGLQGRSYNEQFF.